These 22 T cell receptor beta chains share one sample of origin, sequenced in a study of blood T cell repertoires in COVID-19. The method was immunoSEQ multiplex PCR; TCRdb's version includes in-frame clones alone and lacks a portion of them. Among fewer than 200,000 clones listed, approximately 91% were seen once. Source material: peripheral blood. These TCRs come from a man aged 18 to 29 with COVID-19, enrolled during active disease.

The chain employs TRBV11-3 and TRBJ2-5, with D perhaps TRBD1 (6 bases). Germline CDR1 reads SGHNT; CDR2 reads YENEEA. The CDR3 runs 14 residues. The ends were cut back, 5 bases at V and 4 bases at J, with 14 bases in the middle. The CDR3 spells CASSTGQTAETQYF. The CDR3 DNA sequence: TGTGCCAGCAGCACCGGACAGACCGCAGAGACCCAGTACTTC. The full variable domain, completed using reference TRBV11-3 and TRBJ2-5, is EAGVVQSPRYKIIEKKQPVAFWCNPISGHNTLYWYLQNLGQGPELLIRYENEEAVDDSQLPKDRFSAERLKGVDSTLKIQPAELGDSAVYLCASSTGQTAETQYFGPGTRLLVL.

The chain employs TRBV10-3 and TRBJ1-3; D uncertain. The CDR3 spans 13 residues. Trimming cost V 3 bases and J 2 bases, with 5 bases left between them. Germline CDR1 ENHRY, CDR2 SYGVKD. This CDR3 reads CAISDRAGNTIYF. DNA of the CDR3: TGTGCCATCAGTGACCGCGCTGGAAACACCATATATTTT.

This clone occurred a few times. This chain joins TRBV20-1 and TRBJ1-5, with TRBD1 as a possible D gene (5 bases). V was cut by 3 bases and J by 5 bases, with 11 bases left in between. Germline loops: CDR1 DFQATT, CDR2 SNEGSKA (reference sequence). The CDR3 totals 13 residues. The CDR3 protein is CSASSGRDQPQHF. The CDR3 DNA is TGCAGTGCTAGTTCAGGGAGGGATCAGCCCCAGCATTTT.

The gene calls are TRBV6-1 and TRBJ2-7; TRBD1 matches at 10 bases. This CDR3 is 15 amino acids long. V lost 3 bases, J lost 6 bases, and 8 bases stayed unmatched. CDR1 is MNHNS, CDR2 SASEGT, per germline. CDR3 amino acids: CASSDLRDRGAEQYF. Written as DNA, the CDR3 is TGTGCCAGCAGTGACCTCCGGGACAGGGGCGCCGAGCAGTACTTC.

The chain has TRBV7-2 and TRBJ1-2; no definite D call. Trimming removed 5 bases at V and 8 bases at J, with 21 bases between. Germline CDR1 and CDR2: SGHTA and FQGNSA. The CDR3 covers 15 residues. CDR3: CASSSISNHFEGYTF. DNA for the CDR3: TGTGCCAGCAGCAGCATTTCGAACCACTTTGAAGGCTACACCTTC.

The chain combines TRBV27 with TRBJ1-1; TRBD1 is a possible D gene (6 bases). The CDR3 totals 16 residues. CDR1 is MNHEY and CDR2 is SMNVEV in the germline V gene (reference sequence). Trimming pared 0 bases from V and 5 bases from J, leaving 16 bases between. The CDR3 DNA reads as TGTGCCAGCAGTTTATCGTCGGGCAGGGGATTGACTGAAGCTTTCTTT. Protein product: CASSLSSGRGLTEAFF.

The gene calls are TRBV19 and TRBJ2-1; 7 bases are a match to TRBD1. The CDR3 has 16 amino acids. Germline CDR1 is LNHDA and CDR2 is SQIVND (reference sequence). Trimming at V came to 3 bases and at J to 0 bases, leaving 5 bases not matched to a gene. The CDR3 bases are TGTGCCAGTAGTATTGTATCAGGGGGCTCCTACAATGAGCAGTTCTTC. This codes for CASSIVSGGSYNEQFF.

The rearrangement joins TRBV6-6 to TRBJ2-7, with 9 bases identical to TRBD1. Germline CDR1 is MNHNY and CDR2 is SVGAGI (reference sequence). CDR3 length: 17 amino acids. V shed 5 bases and J 4 bases; nucleotides not matched to a gene: 15. CDR3: CASSLNHPGQGRYEQYF. The DNA for the CDR3 is TGTGCCAGCAGTCTGAATCACCCGGGACAGGGAAGGTACGAGCAGTACTTC.

The V gene is TRBV3-1 (or the pseudogene TRBV3-2), the J gene TRBJ2-7, with TRBD2 matching over 10 bases. This CDR3 is 16 amino acids long. J gave up 3 bases and V 6 bases, and 11 bases lay outside the gene matches. Germline CDR1 reads LGHDT; CDR2 reads YNNKEL (reference sequence). Written as DNA, the CDR3 is TGTGCCAGCAGGAAGAGCGCACTAGCGGGAATCTACGAGCAGTACTTC. Residues: CASRKSALAGIYEQYF.

This sequence joins TRBV19 and TRBJ1-2, with D unresolved. Germline V CDR1 and CDR2: LNHDA, SQIVND (reference sequence). The CDR3 length is 13 residues. V dropped 8 bases and J dropped 6 bases, with 16 bases sitting between them. The CDR3 bases are TGTGCCAGTCGATCACAGATTCATCATGGCTACACCTTC. It codes for CASRSQIHHGYTF.

The genes are TRBV27 and TRBJ1-6; D is unclear. This CDR3 has 14 amino acids. Germline CDR1 reads MNHEY; CDR2 reads SMNVEV (reference sequence). V dropped 2 bases and J dropped 6 bases, with 8 bases sitting between them. CDR3 in amino acids: CASSLQAFNSPLHF. In nucleotides, the CDR3 is TGTGCCAGCAGTTTACAAGCGTTTAATTCACCCCTCCACTTT.

This clone was detected a few times. CDR3 DNA sequence: TGTGCCATCAGTGAGTCTACCTTAGGGGGCGTCGAGCAGTACTTC. Amino acids: CAISESTLGGVEQYF. The rearrangement joins TRBV10-3 to TRBJ2-7; 7 bases agree with TRBD1. Trimming took 0 bases from V and 6 from J; bases not matched to a gene: 8. The CDR3 has 15 residues. Germline-derived CDR1 and CDR2 are ENHRY and SYGVKD.

This chain connects TRBV6-6 to TRBJ1-5; 7 bases fit TRBD1. Germline lookup yields CDR1 MNHNY and CDR2 SVGAGI (reference sequence). The CDR3 loop spans 15 amino acids. Trimming removed 2 bases from V and 8 bases from J; junction bases left unmatched: 9. The DNA of the CDR3 is TGTGCCAGCAGTTACGAGGACAGGCCCTCGGAGCCCCAGCATTTT. Its protein is CASSYEDRPSEPQHF.

This clone was detected only once. This chain joins TRBV19 and TRBJ2-7, with TRBD2 as a possible D gene (8 bases). The germline V and J ends were trimmed by 5 bases and 2 bases, with 16 bases remaining between them. The germline V gene has CDR1 LNHDA and CDR2 SQIVND (reference sequence). This CDR3 has 15 amino acids. CDR3 amino acids: CASSSGGSGAYEQYF. CDR3 nucleotide sequence: TGTGCCAGTAGTTCAGGGGGTAGCGGGGCCTACGAGCAGTACTTC.

This rearrangement joins TRBV4-1 to TRBJ2-1; 9 bases fit TRBD1. V shed 4 bases, J shed 5 bases, and the junction held 21 bases outside the gene matches. Per the germline V gene, CDR1 is MGHRA and CDR2 is YSYEKL. The CDR3 consists of 20 residues. Here the CDR3 reads CASSPASAGTGYGTNNEQFF. CDR3 bases: TGCGCCAGCAGCCCAGCCTCCGCCGGGACAGGGTACGGGACTAACAATGAGCAGTTCTTC.

V is TRBV15 and J is TRBJ1-5; D is undetermined. The V end was cut by 1 base, the J end by 4 bases, with 5 bases between. The germline V gene encodes CDR1 LNHNV and CDR2 YYDKDF (reference sequence). The CDR3 contains 13 residues. CDR3 loop: CATSRAQNQPQHF. In DNA form, the CDR3 reads TGTGCCACCAGCAGAGCCCAGAATCAGCCCCAGCATTTT.

The rearrangement joins TRBV20-1 to TRBJ2-7, with D possibly being TRBD1 (6 bases). V was trimmed by 3 bases and J by 2 bases, leaving 14 bases between them. Germline V lookup: CDR1 DFQATT, CDR2 SNEGSKA (reference sequence). This CDR3 has 14 residues. The DNA of the CDR3 is TGCAGTGCTAGTAGCCTGGGGACAACCTACGAGCAGTACTTC. Its protein is CSASSLGTTYEQYF.

The chain couples TRBV11-2 to TRBJ1-1; D uncertain. In germline, CDR1 is SGHAT, CDR2 FQNNGV. V lost 4 bases, J lost 1 base, and 7 bases lay in between. The length of the CDR3 is 13 residues. The CDR3 reads CASSWAWNTEAFF. CDR3 coding DNA: TGTGCCAGCAGCTGGGCCTGGAACACTGAAGCTTTCTTT. Full variable domain (remainder filled in from reference TRBV11-2 and TRBJ1-1): EAGVAQSPRYKIIEKRQSVAFWCNPISGHATLYWYQQILGQGPKLLIQFQNNGVVDDSQLPKDRFSAERLKGVDSTLKIQPAKLEDSAVYLCASSWAWNTEAFFGQGTRLTVV.

The gene calls are TRBV24-1 and TRBJ2-2, with 7 bases aligning to TRBD1. Germline values: CDR1 KGHDR, CDR2 SFDVKD. The CDR3 totals 14 residues. V shed 9 bases and J 2 bases; nucleotides not matched to a gene: 5. The CDR3 DNA follows: TGTGCCACCGGGGGACAGCTTAACACCGGGGAGCTGTTTTTT. Its protein is CATGGQLNTGELFF.

J is TRBJ1-5 and V is TRBV28; D gene unclear. This CDR3 is built from 14 residues. The germline CDR1 and CDR2 sequences are MDHEN and SYDVKM. Trimming shortened V by 2 bases and J by 7 bases, and 12 bases separated the two germline ends. CDR3: CASSLRRSRQPQHF. Here the CDR3 DNA reads TGTGCCAGCAGTTTACGTCGGTCACGCCAGCCCCAGCATTTT.

The V call is TRBV15, the J call TRBJ2-5, with 12 bases identical to TRBD1. The V segment lost 3 bases and the J segment 4 bases; nucleotides outside the gene matches: 6. Germline loops: CDR1 LNHNV, CDR2 YYDKDF (reference sequence). The CDR3 has 16 residues. Here the CDR3 reads CATSSGTGGEGETQYF. The DNA of the CDR3 is TGTGCCACCAGCAGTGGGACAGGGGGCGAGGGAGAGACCCAGTACTTC. The variable domain in full, with the rest retrieved from reference TRBV15 and TRBJ2-5, is DAMVIQNPRYQVTQFGKPVTLSCSQTLNHNVMYWYQQKSSQAPKLLFHYYDKDFNNEADTPDNFQSRRPNTSFCFLDIRSPGLGDTAMYLCATSSGTGGEGETQYFGPGTRLLVL.

This chain joins TRBV19 and TRBJ1-6, with D tentatively TRBD1 (5 bases). V lost 5 bases and J lost 7, with 21 bases in between. The CDR3 totals 17 residues. The V gene's germline CDR1 is LNHDA and CDR2 SQIVND (reference sequence). The CDR3 DNA reads as TGTGCCAGTAGTTGGGGAGGGGTCGGACGCCGCAATTCACCCCTCCACTTT. It specifies CASSWGGVGRRNSPLHF.